This T cell receptor beta chain was identified during a study of OX40 agonist ivuxolimab in advanced cancers. Study-level points and caveats: Relatively little clonal expansion, among the lowest observed, appeared in partial responders at 0.1-3.0 mg/kg. CD4+ and CD8+ blood T cells expanded clonally by week 6 at 0.1 to 3.0 mg/kg.

TCRdb's table, derived via immunoSEQ multiplex PCR, lists solely in-frame clones and lacks some. The sample consists of around 13,000 clones, under 80% of them appearing once. Germline CDR1 and CDR2: SGHAT and FQNNGV. V lost 1 base to trimming and J lost 2 bases, with 6 bases between them. The CDR3 length is 14 residues. Details on this clone: The antigen remains unidentified.

This chain connects TRBV11-2 to TRBJ1-5; D is uncertain. Source: CD4+ or CD8+ T cells sorted from blood, taken in a trial of the OX40 agonist ivuxolimab. The receptor's source is an adult with an advanced solid tumor such as melanoma, head and neck, liver or kidney cancer. The CDR3 DNA follows: TGTGCCAGCAGCTTAGGGTGGGGCAATCAGCCCCAGCATTTT. Protein: CASSLGWGNQPQHF. The entire variable domain, with the rest obtained from reference TRBV11-2 and TRBJ1-5, is as follows: EAGVAQSPRYKIIEKRQSVAFWCNPISGHATLYWYQQILGQGPKLLIQFQNNGVVDDSQLPKDRFSAERLKGVDSTLKIQPAKLEDSAVYLCASSLGWGNQPQHFGDGTRLSIL.